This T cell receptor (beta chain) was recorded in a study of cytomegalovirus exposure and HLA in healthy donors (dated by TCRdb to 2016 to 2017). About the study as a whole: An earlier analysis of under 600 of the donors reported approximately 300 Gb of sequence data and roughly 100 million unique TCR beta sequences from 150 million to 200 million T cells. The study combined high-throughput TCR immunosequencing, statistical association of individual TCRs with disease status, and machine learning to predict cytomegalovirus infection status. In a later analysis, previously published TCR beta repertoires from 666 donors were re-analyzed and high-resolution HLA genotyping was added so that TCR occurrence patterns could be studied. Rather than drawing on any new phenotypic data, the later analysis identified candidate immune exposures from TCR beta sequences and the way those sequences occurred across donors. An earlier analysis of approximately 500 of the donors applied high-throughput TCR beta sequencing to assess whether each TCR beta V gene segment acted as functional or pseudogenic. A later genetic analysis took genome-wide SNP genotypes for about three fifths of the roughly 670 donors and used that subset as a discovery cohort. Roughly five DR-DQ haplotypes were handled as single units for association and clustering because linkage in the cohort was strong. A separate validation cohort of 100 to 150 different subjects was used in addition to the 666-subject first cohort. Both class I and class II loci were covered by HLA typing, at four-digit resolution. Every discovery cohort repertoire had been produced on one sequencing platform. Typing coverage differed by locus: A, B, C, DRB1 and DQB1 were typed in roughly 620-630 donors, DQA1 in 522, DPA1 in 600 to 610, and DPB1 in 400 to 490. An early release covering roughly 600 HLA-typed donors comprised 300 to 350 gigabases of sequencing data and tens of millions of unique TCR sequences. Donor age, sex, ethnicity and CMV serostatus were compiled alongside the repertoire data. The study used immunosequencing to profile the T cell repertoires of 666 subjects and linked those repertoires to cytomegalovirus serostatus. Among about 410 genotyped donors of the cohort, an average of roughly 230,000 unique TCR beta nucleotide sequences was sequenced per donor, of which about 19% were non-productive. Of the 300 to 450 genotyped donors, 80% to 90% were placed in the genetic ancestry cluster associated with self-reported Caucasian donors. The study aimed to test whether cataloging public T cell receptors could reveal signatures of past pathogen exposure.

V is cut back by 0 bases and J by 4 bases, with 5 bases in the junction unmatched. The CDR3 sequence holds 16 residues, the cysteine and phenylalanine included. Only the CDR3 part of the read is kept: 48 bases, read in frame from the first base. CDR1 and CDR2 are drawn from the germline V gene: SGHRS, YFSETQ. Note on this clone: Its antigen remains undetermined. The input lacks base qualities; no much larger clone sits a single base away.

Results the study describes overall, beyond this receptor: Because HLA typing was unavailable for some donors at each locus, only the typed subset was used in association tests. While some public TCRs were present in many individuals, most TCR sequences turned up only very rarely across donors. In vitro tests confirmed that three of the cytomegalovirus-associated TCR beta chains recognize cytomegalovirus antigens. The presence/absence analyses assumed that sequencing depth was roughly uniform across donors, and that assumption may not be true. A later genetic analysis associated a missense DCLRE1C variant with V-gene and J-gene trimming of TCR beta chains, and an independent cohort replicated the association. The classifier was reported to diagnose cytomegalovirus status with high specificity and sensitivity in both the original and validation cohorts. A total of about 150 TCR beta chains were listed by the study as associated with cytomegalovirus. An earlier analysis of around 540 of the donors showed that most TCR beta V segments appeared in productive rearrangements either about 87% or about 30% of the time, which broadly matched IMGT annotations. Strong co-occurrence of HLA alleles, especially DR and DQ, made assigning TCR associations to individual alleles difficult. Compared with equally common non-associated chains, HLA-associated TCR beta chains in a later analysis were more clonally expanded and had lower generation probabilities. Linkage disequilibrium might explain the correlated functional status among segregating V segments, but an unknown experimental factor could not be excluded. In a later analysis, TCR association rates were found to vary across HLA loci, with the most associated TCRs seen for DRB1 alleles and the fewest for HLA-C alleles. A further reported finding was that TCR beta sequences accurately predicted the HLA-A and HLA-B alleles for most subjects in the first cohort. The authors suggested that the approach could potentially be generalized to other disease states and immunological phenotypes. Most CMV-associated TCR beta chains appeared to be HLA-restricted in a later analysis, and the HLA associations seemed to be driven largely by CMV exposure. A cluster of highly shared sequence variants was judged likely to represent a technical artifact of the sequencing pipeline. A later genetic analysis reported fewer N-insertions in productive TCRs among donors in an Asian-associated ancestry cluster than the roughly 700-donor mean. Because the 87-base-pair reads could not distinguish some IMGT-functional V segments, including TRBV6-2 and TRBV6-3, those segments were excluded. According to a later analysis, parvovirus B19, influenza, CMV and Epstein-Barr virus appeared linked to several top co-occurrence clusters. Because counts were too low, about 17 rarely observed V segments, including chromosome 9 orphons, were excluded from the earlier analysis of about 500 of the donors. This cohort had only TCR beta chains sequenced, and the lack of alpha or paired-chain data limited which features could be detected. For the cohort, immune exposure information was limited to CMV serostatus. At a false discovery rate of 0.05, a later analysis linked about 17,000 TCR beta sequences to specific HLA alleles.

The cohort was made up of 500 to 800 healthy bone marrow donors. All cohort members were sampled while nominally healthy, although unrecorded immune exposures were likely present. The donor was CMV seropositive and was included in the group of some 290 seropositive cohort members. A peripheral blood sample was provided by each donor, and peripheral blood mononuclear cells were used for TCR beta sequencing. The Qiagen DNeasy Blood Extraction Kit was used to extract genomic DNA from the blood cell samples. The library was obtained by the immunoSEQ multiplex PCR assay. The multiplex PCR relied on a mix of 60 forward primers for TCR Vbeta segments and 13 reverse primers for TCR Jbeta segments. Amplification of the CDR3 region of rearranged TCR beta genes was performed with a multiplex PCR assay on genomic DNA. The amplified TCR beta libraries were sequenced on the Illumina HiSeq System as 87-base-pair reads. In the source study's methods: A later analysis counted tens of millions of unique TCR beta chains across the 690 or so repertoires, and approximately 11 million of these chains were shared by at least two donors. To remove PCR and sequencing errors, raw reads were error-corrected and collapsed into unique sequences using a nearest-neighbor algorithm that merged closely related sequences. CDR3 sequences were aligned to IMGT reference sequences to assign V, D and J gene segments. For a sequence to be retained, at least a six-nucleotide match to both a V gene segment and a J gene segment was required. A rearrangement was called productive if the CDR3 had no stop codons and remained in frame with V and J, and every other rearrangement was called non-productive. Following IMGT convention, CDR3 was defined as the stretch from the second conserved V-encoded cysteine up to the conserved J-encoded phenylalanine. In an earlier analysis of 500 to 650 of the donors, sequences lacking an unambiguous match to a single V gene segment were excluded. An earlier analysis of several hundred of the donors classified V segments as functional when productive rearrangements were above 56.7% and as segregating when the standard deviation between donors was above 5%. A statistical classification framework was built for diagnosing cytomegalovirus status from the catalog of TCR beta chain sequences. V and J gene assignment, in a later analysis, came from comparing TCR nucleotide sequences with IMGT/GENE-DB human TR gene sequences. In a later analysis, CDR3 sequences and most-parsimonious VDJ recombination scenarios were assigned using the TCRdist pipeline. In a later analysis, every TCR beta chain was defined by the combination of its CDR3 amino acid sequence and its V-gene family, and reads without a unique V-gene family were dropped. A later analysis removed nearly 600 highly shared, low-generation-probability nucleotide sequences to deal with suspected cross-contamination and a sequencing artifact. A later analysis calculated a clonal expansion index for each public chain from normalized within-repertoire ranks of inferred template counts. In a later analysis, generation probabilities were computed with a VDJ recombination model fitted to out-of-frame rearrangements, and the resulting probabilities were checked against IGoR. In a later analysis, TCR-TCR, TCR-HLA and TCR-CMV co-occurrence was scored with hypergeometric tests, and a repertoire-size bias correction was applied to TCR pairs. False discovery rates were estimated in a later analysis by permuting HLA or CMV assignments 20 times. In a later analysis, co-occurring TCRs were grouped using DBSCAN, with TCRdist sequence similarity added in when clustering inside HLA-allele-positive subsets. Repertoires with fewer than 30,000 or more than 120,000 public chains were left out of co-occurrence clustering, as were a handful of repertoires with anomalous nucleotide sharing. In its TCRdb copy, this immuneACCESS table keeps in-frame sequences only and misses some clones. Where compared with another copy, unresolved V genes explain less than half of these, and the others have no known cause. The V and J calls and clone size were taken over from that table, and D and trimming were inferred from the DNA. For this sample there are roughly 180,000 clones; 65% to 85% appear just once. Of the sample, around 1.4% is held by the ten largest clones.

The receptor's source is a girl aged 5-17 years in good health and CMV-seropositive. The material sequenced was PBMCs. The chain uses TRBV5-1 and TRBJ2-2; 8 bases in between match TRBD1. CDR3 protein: CASSLEWTGFTGELFF. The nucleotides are TGCGCCAGCAGCTTGGAGTGGACAGGGTTCACCGGGGAGCTGTTTTTT.